This TCR beta chain was identified during a study of blood T cells in healthy people across ages (dated by TCRdb to the mid-2010s). A note on the overall study: Template switching captured roughly one uniquely barcoded TCR beta cDNA molecule per two T cells in model experiments. The study analyzed two additional independent replicas of 1 million unique cDNA reads from the same blood draw for two donors, one aged 18 to 30 and one aged 80 or older. To avoid experimental bias, donors of different ages were randomly spread across the sequencing lanes. Donors were grouped into four age groups: young (average approximately 15 years), middle-aged (about 38), aged (around 60) and long-lived (around 82). The study measured age-related changes in TCR beta repertoire diversity using deep sequencing normalized with unique cDNA molecular identifiers. What the work shows at the level of the full study, not this receptor alone: The percentage of naive T cells measured by flow cytometry correlated strongly with observed TCR beta diversity. Estimates of total diversity based on one million sequenced T cells were regarded as lower bounds and as underestimates. Because the CMV infection status of the donors was unknown, age-related changes in expanded clonotypes may potentially have been confounded. Observed TCR beta diversity per million T cells fell roughly linearly with age, and a significant reduction was already apparent by age roughly 40. Bulk unsorted PBMC profiling prevented conclusive comparison of naive and antigen-experienced compartments. Compared with the aged group, the long-lived group had more naive CD4+ T cells, fewer expanded clones and increased TCR diversity, a pattern suggesting age selection.

As regards this clonotype: Which antigen it targets is not known. A much bigger clone sits one base away, suggesting this may be a read error.

The cysteine opens and the phenylalanine closes a CDR3 of 12 amino acids. Here the CDR3 DNA is all that survives: 36 bases in frame from base 1. According to the germline V gene (reference sequence), CDR1 reads PRHDT and CDR2 reads FYEKMQ. Systemically healthy Caucasian individuals from Russia, around 39 in total and aged roughly 6 to 95 years, were included as donors. Around 9.8 milliliters of peripheral blood were collected from each donor into EDTA-treated Vacutainer tubes. Ficoll-Paque density-gradient centrifugation was used to isolate PBMCs, with at least 6.5 million per sample. Trizol reagent was used to extract total RNA from the PBMCs, yielding at least 5.5 micrograms per sample. For every donor, an aliquot of PBMCs went through flow cytometry to measure the percentages of naive CD45RAhigh/CD27high T cells. Receptor amplification or capture employed 5' RACE. This sample was sequenced with an Illumina HiSeq 2500. A second roughly 6 to 12 cycle PCR used a sample-barcoded 5' primer and a J-beta primer mix. A unique molecular identifier was introduced onto each TCR beta cDNA molecule by a template-switch 5' adaptor carrying 12 random nucleotides. At least 2.5 million CDR3-containing paired-end reads were obtained from each sample. All of the RNA was converted into first-strand cDNA using the Mint cDNA synthesis kit, with a TRBC-specific oligonucleotide serving as the primer. All cDNA was treated with uracil-DNA glycosylase and then went through a first 18-cycle PCR with the universal primers M1SS and BC2_uni_R. As for the authors' bioinformatics: For normalization, 1 million high-quality reads, each with a distinct molecular identifier, were randomly selected from each sample. Reads sharing molecular identifiers were discarded rather than binned into consensus sequences. MiTCR, set to a Q25 quality threshold and the strictest error-elimination algorithm, was used for CDR3 identification, clonotype clustering and error correction. A nonparametric unseen species model with Euler transformation was used to estimate lower-bound total TCR beta diversity. TCRdb redid the processing of the public reads, applying fastp at Q25 and MiXCR, and retained in-frame beta chains. CDR3 protein duplicates are merged, each entry listing the most common genes and DNA. TCRdb's processing, not the study's, gives the V and J calls here. The sample table lists about 650,000 distinct CDR3 sequences, roughly 32% of them with a count of one. The ten largest account for roughly 15% of the sample.

The sequence was obtained from a woman older than 75 in good health. Donor details come from another sample of the same person, matched by shared clones. The material sequenced was blood. The chain uses TRBV13 and TRBJ1-6, with no reliable assignment of the D segment. The DNA sequence is as follows: TGTGCCAGCAGCCCTTGGAGGTCACTCCTCCACTTT. The encoded protein is CASSPWRSLLHF. Supplemented by the reference TRBV13 and TRBJ1-6 proteins around the CDR3, the complete variable domain is AAGVIQSPRHLIKEKRETATLKCYPIPRHDTVYWYQQGPGQDPQFLISFYEKMQSDKGSIPDRFSAQQFSDYHSELNMSSLELGDSALYFCASSPWRSLLHFGNGTRLTVT.